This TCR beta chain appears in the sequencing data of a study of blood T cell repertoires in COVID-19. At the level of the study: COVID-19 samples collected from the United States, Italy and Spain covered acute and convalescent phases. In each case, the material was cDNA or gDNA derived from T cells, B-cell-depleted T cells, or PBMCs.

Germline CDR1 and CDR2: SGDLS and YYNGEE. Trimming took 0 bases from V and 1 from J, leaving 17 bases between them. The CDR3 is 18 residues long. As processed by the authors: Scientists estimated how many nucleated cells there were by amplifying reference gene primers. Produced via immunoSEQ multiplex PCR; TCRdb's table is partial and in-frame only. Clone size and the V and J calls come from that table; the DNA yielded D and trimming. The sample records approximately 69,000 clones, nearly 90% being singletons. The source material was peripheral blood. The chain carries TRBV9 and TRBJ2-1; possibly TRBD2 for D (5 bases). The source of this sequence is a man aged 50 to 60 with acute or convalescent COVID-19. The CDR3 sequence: CASSVDIGGGWSYNEQFF. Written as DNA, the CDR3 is TGTGCCAGCAGCGTAGATATTGGTGGCGGGTGGTCCTACAATGAGCAGTTCTTC.